Listed below are T cell receptor beta chains from one sample, sequenced in a study of beta chain features in type 1 diabetes. Libraries were prepared by immunoSEQ multiplex PCR; TCRdb keeps only in-frame clonotypes and omits some of them. The sample carries about 320,000 clones, 11% to 15% recorded once. Material: central memory CD4+ T cells from blood. These receptors originate from a man aged 25 to 40 in good health. CDR3s include the opening cysteine and the closing phenylalanine or tryptophan. The D gene is left open where the match is weak. The size of a clone is reported for some rows only, either as once, few or many, or as a class for expanded clones.

clone_size j_call v_call d_call cdr3_aa cdr3_nt
- TRBJ2-5 TRBV5-1 - CASSRSQETQYF TGCGCCAGTAGCAGGTCACAAGAGACCCAGTACTTC
few TRBJ2-2 TRBV11-2 TRBD2 CASSLAGGAGTGELFF TGTGCCAGCAGCTTAGCGGGGGGTGCGGGCACCGGGGAGCTGTTTTTT
few TRBJ2-1 TRBV7-3 - CASSAELGNEQFF TGTGCCAGCAGCGCGGAACTAGGCAATGAGCAGTTCTTC
- TRBJ2-1 TRBV12-5 TRBD1 CASGWGQGASEQFF TGTGCTAGTGGTTGGGGACAGGGGGCGTCTGAGCAGTTCTTC
few TRBJ2-3 TRBV11-3 - CASSSTRAPTDTQYF TGTGCCAGCAGCTCGACCCGGGCCCCCACAGATACGCAGTATTTT
- TRBJ1-1 TRBV6-6 TRBD1 CATARQGGTEAFF TGTGCCACCGCCCGACAGGGCGGCACTGAAGCTTTCTTT
few TRBJ2-2 TRBV19 - CASRTMATANTGELFF TGTGCCAGTAGGACAATGGCGACAGCGAACACCGGGGAGCTGTTTTTT
- TRBJ1-6 TRBV30 - CAWSPTEASPLHF TGTGCCTGGAGTCCAACCGAGGCCTCACCCCTCCACTTT
- TRBJ2-2 TRBV5-1 TRBD2 CASSYIGLAGGSTGELFF TGCGCCAGCAGCTACATAGGACTAGCGGGGGGATCCACCGGGGAGCTGTTTTTT
few TRBJ2-6 TRBV11-3 - CASSLQNSGANVLTF TGTGCCAGCAGCTTACAGAACTCTGGGGCCAACGTCCTGACTTTC
few TRBJ2-3 TRBV9 - CASSRDHKATQYF TGTGCCAGCAGCCGAGACCACAAAGCCACGCAGTATTTT
- TRBJ1-1 TRBV5-1 - CASSPTGRLNTEAFF TGCGCCAGCAGCCCGACGGGGCGGCTGAACACTGAAGCTTTCTTT
- TRBJ2-1 TRBV7-3 - CASSFDANPNEQFF TGTGCCAGCAGCTTTGACGCTAACCCAAATGAGCAGTTCTTC
few TRBJ2-5 TRBV19 - CASRVQGGQETQYF TGTGCCAGTAGAGTCCAGGGAGGACAGGAGACCCAGTACTTC
- TRBJ2-4 TRBV4-1 TRBD2 CASSQLLAGGPQNIQYF TGCGCCAGCAGCCAACTGTTAGCGGGGGGGCCCCAAAACATTCAGTACTTC
- TRBJ1-6 TRBV4-3 - CASSQDLNPIRLHF TGCGCCAGCAGCCAAGATTTAAACCCAATCAGGCTCCACTTT
- TRBJ2-3 TRBV19 - CASSRGGPRADTQYF TGTGCCAGTAGTAGGGGCGGGCCTAGGGCAGATACGCAGTATTTT
- TRBJ2-3 TRBV12-5 TRBD2 CASGKAEGAAGGDTQYF TGTGCTAGTGGTAAAGCAGAGGGAGCGGCGGGAGGGGATACGCAGTATTTT
few TRBJ2-7 TRBV11-3 - CASSLDRRRIYF TGTGCCAGCAGCTTAGATAGGCGCAGGATCTACTTC
- TRBJ1-2 TRBV27 - CASSSATGRVYGYTF TGTGCCAGCAGTTCGGCAACGGGCAGGGTCTATGGCTACACCTTC
few TRBJ1-2 TRBV10-3 - CAISGDGARSYGYTF TGTGCCATCAGTGGCGATGGGGCGCGGAGCTATGGCTACACCTTC
- TRBJ2-1 TRBV29-1 - CSAEVVRTYNEQFF TGCAGCGCTGAGGTTGTCAGAACCTACAATGAGCAGTTCTTC
few TRBJ2-1 TRBV11-3 - CASSPRGAIVYNEQFF TGTGCCAGCAGCCCCCGGGGAGCGATCGTCTACAATGAGCAGTTCTTC
- TRBJ2-1 TRBV18 - CASSPRDAPGSYNEQFF TGTGCCAGCTCACCCCGGGACGCCCCCGGGTCCTACAATGAGCAGTTCTTC
few TRBJ2-5 TRBV7-8 TRBD2 CASSWTSGRAQETQYF TGTGCCAGCAGCTGGACTAGCGGGAGGGCCCAAGAGACCCAGTACTTC
- TRBJ1-5 TRBV7-2 - CASSLDGNSNQPQHF TGTGCCAGCAGCTTAGACGGGAATAGCAATCAGCCCCAGCATTTT
- TRBJ1-1 TRBV18 TRBD1 CASSPQGAVNTEAFF TGTGCCAGCTCACCACAGGGGGCGGTGAACACTGAAGCTTTCTTT
- TRBJ1-3 TRBV5-1 - CASSLGGGDAGNTIYF TGCGCCAGCAGCTTGGGCGGCGGGGATGCTGGAAACACCATATATTTT
- TRBJ1-5 TRBV4-1 - CASSQDLYQPQHF TGCGCCAGCAGCCAAGATCTTTATCAGCCCCAGCATTTT